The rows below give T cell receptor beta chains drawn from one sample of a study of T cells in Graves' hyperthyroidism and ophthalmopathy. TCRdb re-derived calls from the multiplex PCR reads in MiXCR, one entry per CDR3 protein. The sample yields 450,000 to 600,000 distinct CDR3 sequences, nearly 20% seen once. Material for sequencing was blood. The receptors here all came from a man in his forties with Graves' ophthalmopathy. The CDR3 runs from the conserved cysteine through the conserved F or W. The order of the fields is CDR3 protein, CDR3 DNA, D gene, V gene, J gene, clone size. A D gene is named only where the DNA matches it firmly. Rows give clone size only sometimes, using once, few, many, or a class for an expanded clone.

CDR3: CASSQAQGRNTEAFF
DNA: TGTGCCAGCAGCCAGGCGCAGGGGAGGAACACTGAAGCTTTCTTT
D: .
V: TRBV14
J: TRBJ1-1
size: few

CDR3: CASSYIDWAGYNEQFF
DNA: TGTGCCAGCAGCTACATTGACTGGGCTGGGTACAATGAGCAGTTCTTC
D: .
V: TRBV7-2
J: TRBJ2-1
size: .

CDR3: CASSPPRQAIYGYTF
DNA: TGTGCCAGCAGCCCCCCGAGGCAGGCTATCTATGGCTACACCTTC
D: .
V: TRBV28
J: TRBJ1-2
size: few

CDR3: CASSEGRARESPHEQYF
DNA: TGTGCCAGCAGTGAAGGGCGGGCCAGGGAGTCTCCCCACGAGCAGTACTTC
D: .
V: TRBV2
J: TRBJ2-7
size: many

CDR3: CASSPQGGVTDTQYF
DNA: TGTGCCAGCAGCCCCCAGGGGGGGGTCACAGATACGCAGTATTTT
D: .
V: TRBV7-3
J: TRBJ2-3
size: many

CDR3: CASGEEGLLSDTQYF
DNA: TGTGCCAGCGGTGAAGAAGGGTTGCTCTCAGATACGCAGTATTTT
D: .
V: TRBV2
J: TRBJ2-3
size: .

CDR3: CASNPGLANYGYTF
DNA: TGTGCCTCTAATCCGGGCCTGGCTAACTATGGCTACACCTTC
D: .
V: TRBV30
J: TRBJ1-2
size: .

CDR3: CASSRGYPSGGNEQFF
DNA: TGCGCCAGCAGCCGAGGGTATCCTAGCGGGGGAAATGAGCAGTTCTTC
D: TRBD2
V: TRBV5-1
J: TRBJ2-1
size: few

CDR3: CASAIGTSSPSEQFF
DNA: TGTGCCAGCGCCATAGGGACTAGTTCCCCCAGTGAGCAGTTCTTC
D: TRBD2
V: TRBV6-1
J: TRBJ2-1
size: few

CDR3: CASSLKVQGLYEQYF
DNA: TGTGCCAGCAGCTTAAAAGTACAGGGTTTGTACGAGCAGTACTTC
D: .
V: TRBV11-2
J: TRBJ2-7
size: many

CDR3: CASSRDSSLKTEAFF
DNA: TGCGCCAGCAGCCGGGACAGCAGCCTCAAGACTGAAGCTTTCTTT
D: TRBD1
V: TRBV5-1
J: TRBJ1-1
size: many

CDR3: CASSQLGPPSEQFF
DNA: TGTGCCAGCAGCCAATTGGGACCACCTAGTGAGCAGTTCTTC
D: .
V: TRBV14
J: TRBJ2-1
size: .

CDR3: CASSDTTGAGNEQFF
DNA: TGTGCCAGCAGTGATACGACAGGGGCGGGCAATGAGCAGTTCTTC
D: TRBD1
V: TRBV6-1
J: TRBJ2-1
size: .

CDR3: CASSHGLAGVELFF
DNA: TGTGCCAGCAGTCACGGACTAGCGGGAGTGGAGCTGTTTTTT
D: TRBD2
V: TRBV6-1
J: TRBJ2-2
size: few

CDR3: CSASPPPGNTEAFF
DNA: TGCAGTGCTAGCCCCCCCCCGGGGAACACTGAAGCTTTCTTT
D: .
V: TRBV20-1
J: TRBJ1-1
size: .

CDR3: CASSPLRGAGEQYF
DNA: TGTGCCAGCAGCCCCCTTCGAGGGGCGGGCGAGCAGTACTTC
D: .
V: TRBV14
J: TRBJ2-7
size: few

CDR3: CASSSRGSGPYEQYF
DNA: TGTGCCAGCAGCTCCCGGGGTAGCGGACCCTACGAGCAGTACTTC
D: .
V: TRBV9
J: TRBJ2-7
size: many

CDR3: CASSFQAYEETQYF
DNA: TGCGCCAGCAGCTTTCAAGCCTATGAAGAGACCCAGTACTTC
D: .
V: TRBV5-1
J: TRBJ2-5
size: .

CDR3: CSVAENNEQFF
DNA: TGCAGCGTTGCCGAAAATAATGAGCAGTTCTTC
D: .
V: TRBV29-1
J: TRBJ2-1
size: .

CDR3: CSVSGAPMHEQYF
DNA: TGCAGTGTGTCGGGGGCCCCCATGCACGAGCAGTACTTC
D: .
V: TRBV20-1
J: TRBJ2-7
size: .

CDR3: CASSPKQGANTEAFF
DNA: TGTGCCAGCAGTCCGAAACAGGGGGCGAACACTGAAGCTTTCTTT
D: TRBD1
V: TRBV27
J: TRBJ1-1
size: many

CDR3: CASSLASGGKDTQYF
DNA: TGTGCCAGCAGCTTAGCCAGCGGGGGTAAAGATACGCAGTATTTT
D: TRBD2
V: TRBV11-2
J: TRBJ2-3
size: few

CDR3: CATAMNRGEKLFF
DNA: TGTGCCACCGCAATGAACAGGGGGGAAAAACTGTTTTTT
D: TRBD1
V: TRBV15
J: TRBJ1-4
size: .

CDR3: CASSHRLAISYEQYF
DNA: TGTGCCAGCAGCCATAGACTAGCTATCTCCTACGAGCAGTACTTC
D: TRBD2
V: TRBV12-3/TRBV12-4
J: TRBJ2-7
size: .